A selection of T cell receptor beta chains follows, all from one sample in a study of Ad26.COV2.S vaccination and SARS-CoV-2 variants. Here immunoSEQ multiplex PCR was the method, and the copy in TCRdb shows in-frame clones only, minus some. The table records over 250,000 clones, over 75% of them present only once. This specimen was peripheral blood, taken in a trial of Ad26.COV2.S vaccine versus placebo. Receptors originate from a person aged 18-60 years who received the Ad26.COV2.S COVID-19 vaccine or a placebo. CDR3s include the opening cysteine and the closing phenylalanine or tryptophan. A D gene is named only where the DNA matches it firmly. Expanded clones get a size class; other rows say once, few or many, or leave the size out.

clone_size: NA
v_call: TRBV28
d_call: TRBD1
j_call: TRBJ1-6
cdr3_aa: CASSSGTGSRDSPLHF
cdr3_nt: TGTGCCAGCAGTTCCGGGACAGGGTCAAGGGATTCACCCCTCCACTTT

clone_size: NA
v_call: TRBV6-5
d_call: TRBD2
j_call: TRBJ2-1
cdr3_aa: CASSYQLAGGEQFF
cdr3_nt: TGTGCCAGCAGTTACCAGCTAGCGGGGGGTGAGCAGTTCTTC

clone_size: NA
v_call: TRBV7-2
d_call: NA
j_call: TRBJ2-7
cdr3_aa: CASSLASVTSYEQYF
cdr3_nt: TGTGCCAGCAGCTTAGCGTCAGTGACCTCCTACGAGCAGTACTTC

clone_size: NA
v_call: TRBV3-1/TRBV3-2
d_call: NA
j_call: TRBJ1-1
cdr3_aa: CASSLGRRDTEAFF
cdr3_nt: TGTGCCAGCAGCCTTGGGCGTCGGGACACTGAAGCTTTCTTT

clone_size: NA
v_call: TRBV20-1
d_call: NA
j_call: TRBJ2-3
cdr3_aa: CSPSTWDTQYF
cdr3_nt: TGCAGTCCATCTACGTGGGATACGCAGTATTTT

clone_size: NA
v_call: TRBV3-1/TRBV3-2
d_call: TRBD2
j_call: TRBJ2-7
cdr3_aa: CASSQGGRYPPREQYF
cdr3_nt: TGTGCCAGCAGCCAGGGGGGGAGGTACCCCCCTCGCGAGCAGTACTTC

clone_size: NA
v_call: TRBV5-4
d_call: NA
j_call: TRBJ2-2
cdr3_aa: CASSWELNTGELFF
cdr3_nt: TGTGCCAGCAGCTGGGAGCTGAACACCGGGGAGCTGTTTTTT

clone_size: NA
v_call: TRBV18
d_call: NA
j_call: TRBJ1-1
cdr3_aa: CASSPTGTNTEAFF
cdr3_nt: TGTGCCAGCTCACCAACAGGGACGAACACTGAAGCTTTCTTT

clone_size: NA
v_call: TRBV4-3
d_call: TRBD1
j_call: TRBJ1-2
cdr3_aa: CASSQARRQGIYGYTF
cdr3_nt: TGCGCCAGCAGCCAAGCTAGGAGACAGGGAATCTATGGCTACACCTTC

clone_size: NA
v_call: TRBV3-1/TRBV3-2
d_call: NA
j_call: TRBJ2-1
cdr3_aa: CASSAGQLNNEQFF
cdr3_nt: TGTGCCAGCAGCGCGGGACAGCTTAACAATGAGCAGTTCTTC

clone_size: NA
v_call: TRBV9
d_call: TRBD1
j_call: TRBJ2-2
cdr3_aa: CASSVGTGAGELFF
cdr3_nt: TGTGCCAGCAGCGTAGGGACAGGAGCCGGGGAGCTGTTTTTT

clone_size: NA
v_call: TRBV2
d_call: NA
j_call: TRBJ1-2
cdr3_aa: CASSEVGVNYGYTF
cdr3_nt: TGTGCCAGCAGTGAAGTTGGGGTTAACTATGGCTACACCTTC

clone_size: NA
v_call: TRBV5-1
d_call: NA
j_call: TRBJ1-1
cdr3_aa: CASSLGPGFMNTEAFF
cdr3_nt: TGCGCCAGCAGCTTGGGCCCAGGGTTCATGAACACTGAAGCTTTCTTT

clone_size: few
v_call: TRBV3-1/TRBV3-2
d_call: NA
j_call: TRBJ1-6
cdr3_aa: CASSLGQTYNSPLHF
cdr3_nt: TGTGCCAGCAGCCTAGGACAGACCTATAATTCACCCCTCCACTTT

clone_size: NA
v_call: TRBV27
d_call: NA
j_call: TRBJ2-7
cdr3_aa: CASRDAGTYEQYF
cdr3_nt: TGTGCCAGCAGGGACGCAGGGACCTACGAGCAGTACTTC

clone_size: NA
v_call: TRBV7-2
d_call: TRBD2
j_call: TRBJ2-2
cdr3_aa: CASTPPGLENTGELFF
cdr3_nt: TGTGCCAGCACCCCCCCGGGACTAGAGAACACCGGGGAGCTGTTTTTT

clone_size: NA
v_call: TRBV27
d_call: TRBD1
j_call: TRBJ2-3
cdr3_aa: CASRSTGVDTQYF
cdr3_nt: TGTGCCAGCAGATCCACAGGGGTTGATACGCAGTATTTT